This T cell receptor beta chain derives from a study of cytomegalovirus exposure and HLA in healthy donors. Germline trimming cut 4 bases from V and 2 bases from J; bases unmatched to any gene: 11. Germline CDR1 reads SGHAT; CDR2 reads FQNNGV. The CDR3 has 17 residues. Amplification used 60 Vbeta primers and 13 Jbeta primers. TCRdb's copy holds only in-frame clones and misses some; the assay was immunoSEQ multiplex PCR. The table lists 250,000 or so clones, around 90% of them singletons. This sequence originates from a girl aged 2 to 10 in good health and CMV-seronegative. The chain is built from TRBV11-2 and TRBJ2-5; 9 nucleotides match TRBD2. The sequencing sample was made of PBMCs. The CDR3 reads CASSSSVLAGRQETQYF. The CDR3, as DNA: TGTGCCAGCAGCTCCAGCGTGCTAGCGGGGAGACAAGAGACCCAGTACTTC.